Listed below are T cell receptor beta chains from one sample, sequenced in a study of T cells in Graves' hyperthyroidism and ophthalmopathy. In TCRdb, the multiplex PCR reads were re-called with MiXCR into one record per CDR3 protein. Of about 600,000 distinct CDR3 sequences listed, about 14% are singletons. Specimen: blood. The receptor set was obtained from a woman under 30 with Graves' ophthalmopathy. Each CDR3 is given without its conserved first and last residue. Expanded clones are given a class, and other clones once, few, many or no size at all.

v_call clone_size cdr3_aa
TRBV24-1 NA ATSDPTSGSSYNEQF
TRBV30 few AWSSGGLSTDTQY
TRBV6-1 NA ASSYRDSSTGELF
TRBV12-3/TRBV12-4 many ASSLQSSYEQY
TRBV7-3 many ASSRTTGPYSYGYT
TRBV24-1 NA ATSDHSGIYNEQF
TRBV18 many ASSVGMPNTGELF
TRBV4-3 NA ASSQGALAGAPTDTQY
TRBV4-2 many ASSHPYLNAEAF
TRBV7-2 many ASSQTTSGVQETQY
TRBV7-3 many ASSLQGEGAGTEAF
TRBV25-1 NA ASQGTASTDTQY
TRBV7-2 NA ASSLEWERTKNIQY
TRBV30 few AWSPSGITYYEQY
TRBV7-2 NA ASSLGTALVEKLF
TRBV5-8 many ASTPTGGRGTDTQY
TRBV28 NA ASKGQTMNTEAF
TRBV7-2 many ASSQRYGYT
TRBV27 NA ASSPGTSGPTDTQY
TRBV11-3 few ASSQPGQGAYNEQF
TRBV10-3 NA AIPGVTAGAGELF
TRBV29-1 few SVEEGPLGVNTEAF
TRBV20-1 many SATSDSSYEQY
TRBV19 NA ASSKGRGAPSGTQY
TRBV20-1 NA SARDRGQNYGYT
TRBV20-1 many SASVRASETQY
TRBV11-2 many ASSRPGTGSDEQF
TRBV7-2 many ASSSQRETQY
TRBV28 NA AGSPQGLFGEQY
TRBV20-1 many SARPGAPNTEAF
TRBV4-1 once ASSHTTSGRGTGELF
TRBV30 few AWSVLRRGRGSSSGNTIY